This T cell receptor beta chain was identified in a study of technical replicates of blood from four donors. V lost 2 bases and J lost 8; bases outside the gene matches: 1. From germline, CDR1 is SGHTA and CDR2 FQGTGA. The CDR3 runs to 14 residues. TCRdb's copy holds only in-frame clones and misses some; the assay was immunoSEQ multiplex PCR. Of about 88,000 clones listed, over 90% were seen once; the top ten hold more than 0.2%. J is TRBJ1-6 and V is TRBV7-3, with 9 bases lining up with TRBD1. This receptor was identified in a human donor in good health. Input material: T cells isolated from PBMCs. The CDR3 reads CASSLGQGHSPLHF. For the CDR3, the DNA is TGTGCCAGCAGCTTAGGACAGGGGCATTCACCCCTCCACTTT.